A selection of T cell receptor beta chains follows, all from one sample in a study of control samples from healthy donors and cancer patients. Sequenced by immunoSEQ multiplex PCR; TCRdb stores in-frame clones only, minus some. The sample lists roughly 130,000 clones, about 88% seen once, with roughly 9% in the top ten. The sample was blood. These receptor sequences come from a woman aged 25 to 39 in good health. Both conserved end residues are part of each CDR3. Each record gives: J gene, V gene, D gene, CDR3 DNA, CDR3 protein. A D gene is named only where the DNA matches it firmly.

>TRBJ2-3|TRBV11-2|NA
TGTGCCAGCAGCGCGCCAAACGGGGGCCGCACAGATACGCAGTATTTT
CASSAPNGGRTDTQYF
>TRBJ1-2|TRBV5-4|TRBD1
TGTGCCAGCAGCTTGCTCGGGACAGGGATCACAAGCTATGGCTACACCTTC
CASSLLGTGITSYGYTF
>TRBJ1-6|TRBV5-4|NA
TGTGCCAGCAGCTTGTTTGCAGGCGGTGGCCATAATTCACCCCTCCACTTT
CASSLFAGGGHNSPLHF
>TRBJ2-4|TRBV6-2/TRBV6-3|NA
TGTGCCAGCAGCCCTCTCCTGCGGGTAGAAAAAGACAAAAACATTCAGTACTTC
CASSPLLRVEKDKNIQYF
>TRBJ2-7|TRBV5-6|TRBD2
TGTGCCAGCAGCTTGGGCCTAGCGGGTAGTCGATCCTACGAGCAGTACTTC
CASSLGLAGSRSYEQYF
>TRBJ1-5|TRBV27|NA
TGTGCCAGCCGTTCGGTCGGGGGCGCGAGCAATCAGCCCCAGCATTTT
CASRSVGGASNQPQHF
>TRBJ1-2|TRBV29-1|NA
TGCAGCGTTGAAGATCGGCGGGGGTATGGCTACACCTTC
CSVEDRRGYGYTF
>TRBJ2-7|TRBV3-1/TRBV3-2|NA
TGTGCCAGCAGCCTGGAGAGGTACCCCTACGAGCAGTACTTC
CASSLERYPYEQYF
>TRBJ1-6|TRBV11-2|NA
TGTGCCACCTCCCCTGAGTACCCTCGACAGAATTCACCCCTCCACTTT
CATSPEYPRQNSPLHF
>TRBJ1-6|TRBV7-9|TRBD1
TGTGCCAGCAGCTTAGGGGACAGGGTGAATTCACCCCTCCACTTT
CASSLGDRVNSPLHF